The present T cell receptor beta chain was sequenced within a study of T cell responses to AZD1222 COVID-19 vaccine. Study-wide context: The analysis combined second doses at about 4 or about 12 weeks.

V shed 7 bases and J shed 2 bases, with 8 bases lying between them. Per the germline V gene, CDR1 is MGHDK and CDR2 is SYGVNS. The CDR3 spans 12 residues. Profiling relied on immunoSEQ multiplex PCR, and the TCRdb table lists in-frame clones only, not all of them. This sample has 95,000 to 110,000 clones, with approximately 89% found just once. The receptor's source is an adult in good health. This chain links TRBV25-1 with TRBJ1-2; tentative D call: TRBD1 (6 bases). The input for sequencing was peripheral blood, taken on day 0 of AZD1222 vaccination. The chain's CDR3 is CASTDRNYGYTF. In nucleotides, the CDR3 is TGTGCCAGCACGGACAGAAACTATGGCTACACCTTC.